This entry is about one TCR beta chain. No antigen is known for it. The data are from a study of shared clonotypes between healthy human individuals. Study background: Donor ages ranged 18 to 49 years: a couple of women, a few men.

Methods used by the authors: ImmunoSEQ junction-only sequences lacked quality scores, so their filtering differed. Repertoires were generated with immunoSEQ multiplex PCR, while TCRdb's copy carries only in-frame clones and drops some. Clone size and the V and J calls come from that table; the DNA yielded D and trimming. The repertoire holds some 2,000,000 clones, with 95% as singletons. Notes on the study in general: Of the naive CD4 clonotypes, 4% to 5% were shared across a few donors. Relative to clonotypes present in all four donors, those not shared had lower generation probabilities.

CDR1 is LGHNT and CDR2 is FRNRAP in the germline V gene. This CDR3 spans 14 amino acids. Trimming left V 2 bases short and J 2 bases short, with 6 bases between. The specimen was naive CD4+ T cells sorted from blood. Subset of the sample: CD45RA+ positively selected. The chain has TRBV12-5 and TRBJ2-2; no reliable D call. The clonotype was recovered from a man aged 18 to 29 in good health. This CDR3 is CASGLPVNTGELFF. Written as DNA, the CDR3 is TGTGCTAGTGGTTTGCCGGTAAACACCGGGGAGCTGTTTTTT.